These 2 T cell receptor beta chains share one sample of origin, sequenced in a study of human T cells and chemical hapten exposure. The time point is: healthy volunteer bleed at 6 weeks. The authors' total RNA extraction used unfractionated whole blood. TCRdb re-analysed the RACE reads in MiXCR, keeping a single row per CDR3 protein. The data show fewer than 85,000 distinct CDR3 sequences, with over 7% seen just once and over 1.5% held by the top ten. The sequencing sample was made of whole blood. The receptors were sampled from a male donor in good health. Some clones in this sample may be carry-over from other donors' samples.

The sample holds many counts of this clonotype. The DNA of the CDR3 is TGTGCCAGCAGTTACACGGGTTTCACTGAAGCTTTCTTT. Translating it yields CASSYTGFTEAFF. The gene calls are TRBV6-5 and TRBJ1-1; D is undetermined. V was pared by 2 bases and J by 4 bases, with 8 bases between. Germline CDR1 is MNHEY and CDR2 is SVGAGI. The CDR3 is 13 residues long.

The table lists this clonotype with many counts. This chain links TRBV9 with TRBJ2-2; 10 positions match TRBD1. Trimming cost V 3 bases and J 4 bases; bases outside gene matches: 3. The CDR3 consists of 15 residues. Per germline, CDR1 SGDLS and CDR2 YYNGEE. The CDR3 region has the DNA TGTGCCAGCAGCGCCCGGACAGGGGGCACCGGGGAGCTGTTTTTT. Translating it yields CASSARTGGTGELFF. The entire variable domain, with the rest obtained from reference TRBV9 and TRBJ2-2, is as follows: DSGVTQTPKHLITATGQRVTLRCSPRSGDLSVYWYQQSLDQGLQFLIQYYNGEERAKGNILERFSAQQFPDLHSELNLSSLELGDSALYFCASSARTGGTGELFFGEGSRLTVL.